Detailed here is one T cell receptor (beta chain). The target antigen is unknown. Trimming took off 3 bases at V and 2 bases at J, with 11 bases between the two ends. The CDR3 loop spans 14 amino acids. Germline V CDR1 and CDR2: SGHRS, YFSETQ. TCRdb's copy holds only in-frame clones and misses some; the assay was immunoSEQ multiplex PCR. The profile shows 30,000 to 40,000 clones, around 83% of them singletons. The data originate from a study of a mutant IDH1 vaccine in newly diagnosed glioma. Time point of the sample: week 5, during vaccination. Alongside topical imiquimod, each dose of vaccine comprised 300 ug of mutant IDH1 20-mer peptide.

The TCR sequence derives from a man aged 30-40 years with glioma. The starting material was PBMCs, obtained from a glioma patient whose treatment included an IDH1 peptide vaccine. V is TRBV5-1 and J is TRBJ1-2; maybe TRBD1 (5 bases). This CDR3 is CASSWGGNNYGYTF. The CDR3 coding sequence is TGCGCCAGCAGCTGGGGGGGGAACAACTATGGCTACACCTTC.